This TCR beta chain was captured by sequencing in a study of cytomegalovirus exposure and HLA in healthy donors. Study findings and constraints: Reportedly, a later analysis found an Asian-associated ancestry cluster had fewer N-insertions than the approximately 700-donor mean. Generally TCR sequences proved uncommon, though certain public TCRs appeared in numerous donors.

At sampling all donors were nominally healthy, likely with unrecorded immune exposures. Both 60 Vbeta primers and 13 Jbeta primers went into the PCR. Libraries were prepared by immunoSEQ multiplex PCR; TCRdb keeps only in-frame clonotypes and omits some of them. The sample has over 110,000 clones, about four fifths seen once; the top ten hold approximately 2.5%. Notes on this clone: What it binds is not known.

The germline CDR1 and CDR2 sequences are SGHRS and YFSETQ. There are 13 residues in the CDR3. V was clipped by 3 bases and J by 3 bases; unmatched bases: 2. The chain couples TRBV5-1 to TRBJ2-7; 8 nucleotides agree with TRBD1. This TCR derives from a woman under 30 in good health and CMV-seropositive. The sequenced material came from PBMCs. CDR3 DNA sequence: TGCGCCAGCAGCTCAGGACAGGGCTACGAGCAGTACTTC. Encoded protein: CASSSGQGYEQYF.